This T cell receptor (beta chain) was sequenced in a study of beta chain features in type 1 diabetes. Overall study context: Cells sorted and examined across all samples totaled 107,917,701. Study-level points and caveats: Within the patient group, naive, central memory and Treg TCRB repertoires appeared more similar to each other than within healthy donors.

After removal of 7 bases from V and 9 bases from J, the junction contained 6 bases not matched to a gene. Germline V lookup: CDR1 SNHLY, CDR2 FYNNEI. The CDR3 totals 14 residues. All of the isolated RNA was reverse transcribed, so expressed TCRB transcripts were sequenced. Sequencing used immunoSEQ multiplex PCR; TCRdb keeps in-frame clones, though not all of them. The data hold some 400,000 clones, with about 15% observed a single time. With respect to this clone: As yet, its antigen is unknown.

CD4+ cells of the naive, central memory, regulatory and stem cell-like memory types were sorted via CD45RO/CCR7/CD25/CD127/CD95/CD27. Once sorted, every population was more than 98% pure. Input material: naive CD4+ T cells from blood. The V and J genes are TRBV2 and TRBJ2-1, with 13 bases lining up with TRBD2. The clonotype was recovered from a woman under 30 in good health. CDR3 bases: TGTGCCAGCAAATCCGGGACTAGCGGGATTGAGCAGTTCTTC. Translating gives CASKSGTSGIEQFF. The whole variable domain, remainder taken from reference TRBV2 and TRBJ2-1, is EPEVTQTPSHQVTQMGQEVILRCVPISNHLYFYWYRQILGQKVEFLVSFYNNEISEKSEIFDDQFSVERPDGSNFTLKIRSTKLEDSAMYFCASKSGTSGIEQFFGPGTRLTVL.